Below, 25 T cell receptor beta chains from the same sample are listed, as sequenced in a study of early T cells in non-severe SARS-CoV-2 infection. From the 5' RACE reads, TCRdb called clonotypes with MiXCR, one entry per CDR3 protein. The repertoire consists of around 66,000 distinct CDR3 sequences, with approximately 13% occurring once and the leading ten covering about 8.3%. The material sequenced was whole blood. Receptors originate from an adult who was a healthcare worker with PCR-confirmed SARS-CoV-2 infection or an uninfected control (not recorded which).

This clonotype was detected many times. V usage is TRBV19 and J usage is TRBJ1-5; the D gene is possibly TRBD1 (6 bases). Germline V gene lookup returns CDR1 LNHDA and CDR2 SQIVND (reference sequence). CDR3 length: 12 amino acids. Trimming removed 11 bases from V and 1 base from J, with 9 bases in between. This CDR3 reads CACTGSNQPQHF. In nucleotides, the CDR3 is TGTGCCTGTACAGGGAGCAATCAGCCCCAGCATTTT.

This clonotype has ten or more counts. CDR3 sequence reads: CASSLEREQYF. The CDR3 nucleotides are TGTGCCAGCAGCTTAGAGCGGGAGCAGTACTTC. The chain combines TRBV7-9 with TRBJ2-7; possible D gene TRBD2, 5 bases. The CDR3 spans 11 residues. V lost 1 base, J lost 7 bases, and 5 bases lay in between. Germline CDR1 reads SEHNR; CDR2 reads FQNEAQ (reference sequence).

The J gene is TRBJ2-7, the V gene TRBV29-1, with 9 bases that match TRBD1. J gave up 4 bases and V 6 bases, and 7 bases lay outside the gene matches. The germline CDR1 and CDR2 sequences are SQVTM and ANQGSEA. CDR3 length equals 13 residues. CDR3 nucleotide sequence: TGCAGCGTAGGACAGGGGAGGGAATACGAGCAGTACTTC. Translating gives CSVGQGREYEQYF.

This clonotype showed up many times. V usage is TRBV24-1 and J usage is TRBJ2-1; TRBD2 might be the D (5 bases). V lost 4 bases and J lost 2, with 17 bases in between. Germline-derived CDR1 and CDR2 are KGHDR and SFDVKD. This CDR3 comprises 17 residues. The CDR3 DNA reads as TGTGCCACCAGTGACTCCGATCGAGGGCCCCCCTACAATGAGCAGTTCTTC. Translation gives CATSDSDRGPPYNEQFF.

This clonotype was seen many times. The rearrangement uses TRBV11-2 and TRBJ2-1, with D perhaps matching TRBD2 (6 bases). Germline V gene data show CDR1 as SGHAT and CDR2 as FQNNGV. The V gene lost 0 bases and the J gene lost 8 bases, with 23 bases spanning the gap. The CDR3 length is 18 residues. CDR3 sequence (DNA): TGTGCCAGCAGCTTAGAGTGGGGTAACGGGAGCCGTTGGGATGAGCAGTTCTTC. It codes for CASSLEWGNGSRWDEQFF. Drawing the rest from reference TRBV11-2 and TRBJ2-1, the complete variable domain is EAGVAQSPRYKIIEKRQSVAFWCNPISGHATLYWYQQILGQGPKLLIQFQNNGVVDDSQLPKDRFSAERLKGVDSTLKIQPAKLEDSAVYLCASSLEWGNGSRWDEQFFGPGTRLTVL.

The chain couples TRBV28 to TRBJ1-2; D unclear. Trimming took 2 bases from V and 4 from J, leaving 11 bases between them. Germline-derived CDR1 and CDR2 are MDHEN and SYDVKM. CDR3 length: 14 amino acids. CDR3 protein: CASSLVLQRYGYTF. As DNA, the CDR3 is TGTGCCAGCAGTTTAGTTTTACAACGCTATGGCTACACCTTC.

This chain connects TRBV2 to TRBJ2-5; D gene ambiguous. V was clipped by 3 bases and J by 5 bases, with 4 bases between them. The CDR3 is 11 amino acids. Germline CDR1 reads SNHLY; CDR2 reads FYNNEI. The DNA of the CDR3 is TGTGCCAGCAGTGATACGGAGACCCAGTACTTC. This sequence encodes CASSDTETQYF.

The chain has TRBV7-8 and TRBJ2-3; possibly TRBD2 for D (6 bases). The CDR3 covers 14 residues. V lost 1 base and J lost 6, with 11 bases in between. CDR1 and CDR2 (germline): SGHVS, FQNEAQ. CDR3 DNA: TGTGCCAGCAGCTTAGACGGGAGTGCCGATACGCAGTATTTT. It specifies CASSLDGSADTQYF.

Judged by abundance, this clonotype is medium-sized. The rearrangement joins TRBV27 to TRBJ2-4; 8 nucleotides align to TRBD2. The trim removed 6 bases at V and 2 bases at J, leaving 15 bases unmatched. The CDR3 totals 18 residues. Germline V gene sequence: CDR1 MNHEY, CDR2 SMNVEV (reference sequence). The CDR3 is CASSSIAGTALSKNIQYF. CDR3 nucleotides: TGTGCCAGCAGCTCTATAGCGGGGACCGCCCTCTCCAAAAACATTCAGTACTTC.

This chain uses TRBV7-2 with TRBJ2-7; D remains ambiguous. Trimming shortened V by 1 base and J by 1 base, and 11 bases separated the two germline ends. The CDR3 has 15 amino acids. The V gene's germline CDR1 is SGHTA and CDR2 FQGNSA. The CDR3 sequence: CASSLEVLSSYEQYF. The CDR3 DNA is TGTGCCAGCAGCTTAGAAGTCCTATCGTCCTACGAGCAGTACTTC.

This chain joins TRBV5-1 and TRBJ1-1, with TRBD1 as a possible D gene (5 bases). The germline gives CDR1 SGHRS, CDR2 YFSETQ. The CDR3 is 14 amino acids. V was pared by 1 base and J by 5 bases, with 12 bases between. CDR3 residues: CASSLLGGATEAFF. CDR3 DNA sequence: TGCGCCAGCAGCTTGTTAGGAGGGGCAACTGAAGCTTTCTTT.

This clonotype was seen ten or more times. CDR3 residues: CASSDLLGYTF. The CDR3 DNA reads TGTGCCAGCAGTGACCTGCTTGGCTACACCTTC. The V and J genes are TRBV6-5 and TRBJ1-2; no definite D call. The germline gives CDR1 MNHEY, CDR2 SVGAGI. V was shortened by 5 bases and J by 7 bases, with 8 bases between the two germline ends. The CDR3 length is 11 residues.

The chain has TRBV7-2 and TRBJ1-2; D is uncertain. Germline V CDR1 and CDR2: SGHTA, FQGNSA. The CDR3 contains 14 residues. V was trimmed by 1 base and J by 1 base, leaving 7 bases between them. CDR3 sequence reads: CASSLEQYNYGYTF. The DNA of the CDR3 is TGTGCCAGCAGCTTAGAACAGTATAACTATGGCTACACCTTC.

This chain uses TRBV5-1 with TRBJ2-7; 9 bases align to TRBD2. CDR1 SGHRS and CDR2 YFSETQ come from the germline V gene. The CDR3 totals 16 residues. With 1 base clipped from V and 3 bases from J, the junction kept 8 bases outside the gene matches. CDR3 loop: CASSLIGSSGIYEQYF. In DNA form, the CDR3 reads TGCGCCAGCAGCTTGATAGGGTCTAGCGGGATCTACGAGCAGTACTTC.

V is TRBV5-5 and J is TRBJ2-1, with a possible D match to TRBD2 (5 bases). The CDR3 has 15 residues. The ends were cut back, 5 bases at V and 2 bases at J, with 14 bases in the middle. In germline, CDR1 is SGHKS, CDR2 YYEKEE (reference sequence). CDR3 amino acids: CASSATATTYNEQFF. The CDR3 coding sequence is TGTGCCAGCAGTGCTACCGCGACTACCTACAATGAGCAGTTCTTC.

The DNA for the CDR3 is TGTGCCAGCAGCTTGCGTAGAGGGGACTATGGCTACACCTTC. Translated: CASSLRRGDYGYTF. This rearrangement joins TRBV7-2 to TRBJ1-2, with D perhaps TRBD1 (5 bases). The CDR3 runs to 14 residues. V was pared by 3 bases and J by 3 bases, with 11 bases between. Germline V gene data show CDR1 as SGHTA and CDR2 as FQGNSA.

This clonotype was detected many times. V gene TRBV2 combines with J gene TRBJ1-1; D ambiguous. The CDR3 has 15 amino acids. V was trimmed by 6 bases and J by 1 base, leaving 15 bases between them. The germline gives CDR1 SNHLY, CDR2 FYNNEI. The CDR3, as DNA: TGTGCCAGCAGCCCTTTTAAGGGTGGGAACACTGAAGCTTTCTTT. Translating gives CASSPFKGGNTEAFF.

This clonotype was found many times. The chain joins TRBV19 to TRBJ2-5; TRBD1 matches at 10 bases. Germline V gene data show CDR1 as LNHDA and CDR2 as SQIVND (reference sequence). The CDR3 loop spans 15 amino acids. Unmatched junction bases numbered 7, after V lost 4 bases and J lost 5 bases. For the CDR3, the DNA is TGTGCCAGTAGTACTGCCGGGACAGGGGTCGAGACCCAGTACTTC. Translated, it gives CASSTAGTGVETQYF.

This clonotype was observed a handful of times. The CDR3 nucleotides read TGTGCCAGCAGCCCACGGGACCGGAACACCGGGGAGCTGTTTTTT. Protein sequence: CASSPRDRNTGELFF. This chain uses TRBV7-9 with TRBJ2-2; the D gene could be TRBD1 or TRBD2 (5 bases each). Trimming stripped 5 bases from V and 1 base from J, with 11 bases between. The CDR3 covers 15 residues. Looked up from germline, CDR1 is SEHNR and CDR2 is FQNEAQ (reference sequence).

This clonotype was counted between two and nine times. The chain carries TRBV24-1 and TRBJ2-6; D gene unclear. Per the germline V gene, CDR1 is KGHDR and CDR2 is SFDVKD. The CDR3 spans 13 residues. Trimming pared 9 bases from V and 4 bases from J, leaving 9 bases between. Here the CDR3 reads CATGQEGANVLTF. The CDR3 DNA follows: TGTGCCACCGGCCAAGAAGGGGCCAACGTCCTGACTTTC.

The J gene is TRBJ2-7, the V gene TRBV7-8; TRBD2 matches 12 bases. CDR3 length: 15 amino acids. J was trimmed by 6 bases and V by 2 bases; bases with no gene match: 5. Germline loops: CDR1 SGHVS, CDR2 FQNEAQ. CDR3 in DNA: TGTGCCAGCAGCTTAACTAGCGGGAGGCAGGGCGAGCAGTACTTC. Translation: CASSLTSGRQGEQYF.

The chain couples TRBV5-1 to TRBJ2-1; maybe TRBD2 (6 bases). Trimming shortened V by 1 base and J by 5 bases, and 16 bases separated the two germline ends. This CDR3 is 16 amino acids long. The germline gives CDR1 SGHRS, CDR2 YFSETQ. CDR3 bases: TGCGCCAGCAGCTTGCGGGGTGCTAGCGCCAACAATGAGCAGTTCTTC. Translating it yields CASSLRGASANNEQFF. Combining the CDR3 with reference TRBV5-1 and TRBJ2-1 gives the whole variable domain KAGVTQTPRYLIKTRGQQVTLSCSPISGHRSVSWYQQTPGQGLQFLFEYFSETQRNKGNFPGRFSGRQFSNSRSEMNVSTLELGDSALYLCASSLRGASANNEQFFGPGTRLTVL.

In this sample, this clonotype turned up once. It may be a read error: a sequence one base away is much more abundant. V gene TRBV7-8 combines with J gene TRBJ2-5; no reliable D call. The germline gives CDR1 SGHVS, CDR2 FQNEAQ. The CDR3 runs to 11 residues. Trimming took off 3 bases at V and 3 bases at J, with 2 bases between the two ends. The CDR3 nucleotides are TGTGCCAGCAGCTTCAAAGAGACCCAGTACTTC. Translation gives CASSFKETQYF.

This clonotype was counted between two and nine times. J is TRBJ2-2 and V is TRBV7-6; D remains unclear. This CDR3 comprises 15 residues. CDR1 is SGHVS and CDR2 is FNYEAQ in the germline V gene. V was pared by 4 bases and J by 8 bases, with 17 bases between. This CDR3 is CASSSARTQPGELFF. CDR3 in DNA: TGTGCCAGCAGCTCAGCCAGGACCCAACCGGGGGAGCTGTTTTTT. Variable domain in full (rest from reference TRBV7-6 and TRBJ2-2): GAGVSQSPRYKVTKRGQDVALRCDPISGHVSLYWYRQALGQGPEFLTYFNYEAQQDKSGLPNDRFSAERPEGSISTLTIQRTEQRDSAMYRCASSSARTQPGELFFGEGSRLTVL.

J is TRBJ1-1 and V is TRBV7-2; a possible D gene is TRBD1 (5 bases). CDR1 is SGHTA, CDR2 FQGNSA, per germline. V gave up 5 bases and J gave up 5 bases, with 18 bases separating them. CDR3 length equals 15 residues. In DNA form, the CDR3 reads TGTGCCAGCAGCCTCCGGGCCCCAGGGAGTACTGAAGCTTTCTTT. It encodes CASSLRAPGSTEAFF.